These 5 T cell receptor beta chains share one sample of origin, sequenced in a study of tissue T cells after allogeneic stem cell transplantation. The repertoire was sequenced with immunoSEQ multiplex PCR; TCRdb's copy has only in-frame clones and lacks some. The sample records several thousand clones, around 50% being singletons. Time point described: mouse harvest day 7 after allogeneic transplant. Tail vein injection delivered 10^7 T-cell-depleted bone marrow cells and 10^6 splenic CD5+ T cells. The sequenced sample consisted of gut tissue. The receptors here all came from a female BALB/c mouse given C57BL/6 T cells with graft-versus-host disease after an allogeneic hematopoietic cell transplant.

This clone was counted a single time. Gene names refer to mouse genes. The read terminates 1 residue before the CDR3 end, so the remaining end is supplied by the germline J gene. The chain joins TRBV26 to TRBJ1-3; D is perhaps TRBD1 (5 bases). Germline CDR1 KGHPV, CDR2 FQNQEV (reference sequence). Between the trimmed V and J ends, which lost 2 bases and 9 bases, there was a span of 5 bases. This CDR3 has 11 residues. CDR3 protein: CASSLQGTLYF. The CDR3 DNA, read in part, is TGTGCCAGCAGTCTGCAGGGTACGCTCTAT.

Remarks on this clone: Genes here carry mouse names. The CDR3 bases that were read are TGTGCCAGCAGTCCCGGGACTGGGGTCACCCAGTAC. Its protein product is CASSPGTGVTQY. The full CDR3 protein reads CASSPGTGVTQYF. The rearrangement joins TRBV4 to TRBJ2-5, with TRBD2 identical over 10 bases. The read comes to an end 1 residue before the CDR3 does, leaving the germline J gene to fill in the end. CDR1 is LGHDT, CDR2 YNNKQL, per germline (reference sequence). Trimming removed 6 bases from V and 8 bases from J; junction bases left unmatched: 5. The CDR3 is made up of 13 amino acids. The variable domain in full, with the rest retrieved from reference TRBV4 and TRBJ2-5, is ETAVFQTPNYHVTQVGNEVSFNCKQTLGHDTMYWYKQDSKKLLKIMFSYNNKQLIVNETVPRRFSPQSSDKAHLNLRIKSVEPEDSAVYLCASSPGTGVTQYFGPGTRLLVL.

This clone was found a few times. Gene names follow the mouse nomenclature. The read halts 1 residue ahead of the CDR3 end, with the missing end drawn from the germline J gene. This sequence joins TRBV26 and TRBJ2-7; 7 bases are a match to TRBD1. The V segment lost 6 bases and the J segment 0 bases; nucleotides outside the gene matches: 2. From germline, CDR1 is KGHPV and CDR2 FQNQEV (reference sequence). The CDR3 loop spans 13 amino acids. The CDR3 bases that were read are TGTGCCAGCAGAGACAGGGTCTCCTATGAACAGTAC. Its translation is CASRDRVSYEQY. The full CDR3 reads CASRDRVSYEQYF.

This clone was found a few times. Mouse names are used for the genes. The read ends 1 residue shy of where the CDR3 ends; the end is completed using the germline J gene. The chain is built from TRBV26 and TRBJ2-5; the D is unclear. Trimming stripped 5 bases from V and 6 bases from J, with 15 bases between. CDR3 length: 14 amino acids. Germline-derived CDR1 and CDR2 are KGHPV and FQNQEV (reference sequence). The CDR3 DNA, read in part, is TGTGCCAGCAGTTTGACGGTTGAAGGGGACACCCAGTAC. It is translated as CASSLTVEGDTQY. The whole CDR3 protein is CASSLTVEGDTQYF.

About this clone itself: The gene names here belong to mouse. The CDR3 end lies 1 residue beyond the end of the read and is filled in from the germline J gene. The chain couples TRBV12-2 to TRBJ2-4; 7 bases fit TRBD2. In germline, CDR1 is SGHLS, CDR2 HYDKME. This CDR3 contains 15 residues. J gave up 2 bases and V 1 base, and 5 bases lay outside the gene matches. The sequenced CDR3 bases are TGTGCCAGCTCTCTTGACTGGGAATTTCAAAACACCTTGTAC. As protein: CASSLDWEFQNTLY. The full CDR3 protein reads CASSLDWEFQNTLYF.